Following are 30 T cell receptor beta chains from one sample sequenced in a study of CD8 T cells in Susac syndrome. The RNA input was about 0.5 to 1 ug, and it was reverse transcribed with random hexamers. TCRdb re-analysed the immunoSEQ multiplex PCR reads in MiXCR, keeping a single row per CDR3 protein. The sample holds 180,000 or so distinct CDR3 sequences, roughly 95% seen once. The sample was CD4+ T cells from PBMCs. The receptors come from a human donor in good health.

The V call is TRBV27, the J call TRBJ2-7, with no clear D. CDR1 and CDR2 from the germline V gene are MNHEY and SMNVEV (reference sequence). Deletions cut 6 bases from V and 6 bases from J, with 12 bases between. The CDR3 consists of 12 residues. The CDR3 region is CASRLSTGEQYF. The DNA of the CDR3 is TGTGCCAGCAGACTCTCCACGGGCGAGCAGTACTTC.

The CDR3 DNA sequence: TGCAGTGCGGCCTATAGGGGGAGCGGGACCCAGTACTTC. Residues: CSAAYRGSGTQYF. The V call is TRBV20-1, the J call TRBJ2-5, with TRBD1 as a possible D gene (6 bases). Trimming pared 6 bases from V and 7 bases from J, leaving 18 bases between. The CDR3 totals 13 residues. CDR1 and CDR2 from the germline V gene are DFQATT and SNEGSKA (reference sequence).

The rearrangement joins TRBV7-2 to TRBJ1-5; 8 positions match TRBD1. V was pared by 6 bases and J by 5 bases, with 3 bases of the junction left unmatched. Germline lookup yields CDR1 SGHTA and CDR2 FQGNSA. This CDR3 comprises 13 residues. CDR3 sequence: CASRGQADQPQHF. The CDR3 nucleotides read TGTGCCAGCAGGGGACAGGCGGATCAGCCCCAGCATTTT.

The rearrangement joins TRBV15 to TRBJ2-1; D call uncertain. The germline V gene encodes CDR1 LNHNV and CDR2 YYDKDF (reference sequence). The CDR3 loop spans 14 amino acids. The V and J ends lost 0 bases and 4 bases respectively, with 7 bases between them. The CDR3 sequence: CATSREWSYNEQFF. The CDR3 bases are TGTGCCACCAGCAGAGAGTGGAGTTACAATGAGCAGTTCTTC. The variable domain in full, with the rest retrieved from reference TRBV15 and TRBJ2-1, is DAMVIQNPRYQVTQFGKPVTLSCSQTLNHNVMYWYQQKSSQAPKLLFHYYDKDFNNEADTPDNFQSRRPNTSFCFLDIRSPGLGDTAMYLCATSREWSYNEQFFGPGTRLTVL.

The V gene is TRBV29-1, the J gene TRBJ2-1; 8 nucleotides line up with TRBD2. The CDR3 loop spans 14 amino acids. J gave up 4 bases and V 4 bases, and 6 bases lay outside the gene matches. Germline-derived CDR1 and CDR2 are SQVTM and ANQGSEA. The DNA of the CDR3 is TGCAGCGTTGGGGGACTAGTCGGTTACAATGAGCAGTTCTTC. This sequence encodes CSVGGLVGYNEQFF.

V gene TRBV27 combines with J gene TRBJ2-2; D gene unclear. From germline, CDR1 is MNHEY and CDR2 SMNVEV (reference sequence). Trimming shortened V by 2 bases and J by 3 bases, and 4 bases separated the two germline ends. This CDR3 region has 13 residues. The CDR3: CASSLKDTGELFF. CDR3 bases: TGTGCCAGCAGTTTAAAAGACACCGGGGAGCTGTTTTTT.

The rearrangement uses TRBV6-5 and TRBJ2-7; perhaps TRBD1 as D (5 bases). This CDR3 comprises 14 residues. V lost 7 bases, J lost 7 bases, and 20 bases lay in between. CDR1 is MNHEY, CDR2 SVGAGI, per germline. The CDR3 region is CASNREGDLGEQYF. CDR3 in DNA: TGTGCCAGCAACAGAGAAGGGGATTTGGGTGAGCAGTACTTC.

The V call is TRBV12-3 or TRBV12-4, the J call TRBJ2-2; a possible D gene is TRBD1 (6 bases). Between the trimmed V and J ends, which lost 7 bases and 5 bases, there was a span of 8 bases. The CDR3 consists of 12 residues. CDR3 region: CASTTGTGELFF. The CDR3 coding sequence is TGTGCCAGCACCACAGGGACCGGGGAGCTGTTTTTT.

The chain links TRBV20-1 to TRBJ2-7, with 7 bases identical to TRBD1. V dropped 6 bases and J dropped 4; count of bases not matched to a gene: 12. Per the germline V gene, CDR1 is DFQATT and CDR2 is SNEGSKA (reference sequence). The CDR3 extends over 14 amino acids. Here the CDR3 DNA reads TGCAGTGCCCCACGACAGGGAGAGGGGTACGAGCAGTACTTC. This translates into CSAPRQGEGYEQYF.

The V gene is TRBV29-1, the J gene TRBJ2-3, with TRBD2 matching 7 bases. With 5 bases clipped from V and 0 bases from J, the junction kept 11 bases outside the gene matches. Germline CDR1 and CDR2: SQVTM and ANQGSEA. The CDR3 has 16 amino acids. The CDR3 here is CSVFWDYHASTDTQYF. The CDR3 coding sequence is TGCAGCGTTTTTTGGGACTACCATGCTAGCACAGATACGCAGTATTTT.

The V gene is TRBV15, the J gene TRBJ2-7, with TRBD2 as a possible D gene (5 bases). Germline V gene data show CDR1 as LNHNV and CDR2 as YYDKDF (reference sequence). Trimming took 0 bases from V and 0 from J, leaving 9 bases between them. The CDR3 spans 15 residues. The CDR3 region has the DNA TGTGCCACCAGCAGAGATAGCGATAGCTCCTACGAGCAGTACTTC. This encodes CATSRDSDSSYEQYF.

The chain uses TRBV5-4 and TRBJ2-3; tentatively, D is TRBD2 (6 bases). This CDR3 region has 15 residues. Trimming cost V 5 bases and J 2 bases, with 15 bases left between them. Germline values: CDR1 SGHNT, CDR2 YYREEE (reference sequence). This CDR3 reads CASSYGGTTTDTQYF. CDR3 DNA: TGTGCCAGCAGTTACGGCGGGACGACCACAGATACGCAGTATTTT.

The rearrangement joins TRBV4-3 to TRBJ2-5, with D unresolved. V gave up 0 bases and J gave up 3 bases, with 8 bases separating them. Germline CDR1 is LGHNA and CDR2 is YSLEER. This CDR3 spans 14 amino acids. CDR3 DNA sequence: TGCGCCAGCAGCCAAGATTTTACAGAAGAGACCCAGTACTTC. It is translated as CASSQDFTEETQYF.

The V call is TRBV20-1, the J call TRBJ1-1; D not resolved. The CDR3 runs to 14 residues. Trimming cost V 5 bases and J 1 base, with 14 bases left between them. Per the germline V gene, CDR1 is DFQATT and CDR2 is SNEGSKA (reference sequence). The CDR3 DNA reads as TGCAGTGCTCGTTCATACACGACGAACACTGAAGCTTTCTTT. It specifies CSARSYTTNTEAFF.

This chain connects TRBV29-1 to TRBJ2-7, with TRBD1 matching over 11 bases. Germline lookup yields CDR1 SQVTM and CDR2 ANQGSEA. V trimming: 6 bases; J trimming: 1 base; junction bases outside the gene matches: 8. The CDR3 sequence is 15 residues long. The CDR3 region has the DNA TGCAGCGTGACTCGGGGACAGGGGGTATCCTACGAGCAGTACTTC. Translated, it gives CSVTRGQGVSYEQYF.

V usage is TRBV20-1 and J usage is TRBJ2-7; 11 nucleotides align to TRBD2. After removal of 5 bases from V and 4 bases from J, the junction contained 7 bases not matched to a gene. Germline values: CDR1 DFQATT, CDR2 SNEGSKA (reference sequence). The CDR3 sequence is 14 residues long. DNA of the CDR3: TGCAGTGCTGCGCCGGCTAGCGGGAGGTACGAGCAGTACTTC. Translating gives CSAAPASGRYEQYF.

This sequence joins TRBV7-8 and TRBJ1-1; D ambiguous. V lost 5 bases and J 2 bases, leaving 18 bases between the germline ends. The CDR3 contains 16 residues. Germline lookup yields CDR1 SGHVS and CDR2 FQNEAQ. Here the CDR3 reads CASSTPPGRGNTEAFF. DNA of the CDR3: TGTGCCAGCAGCACACCCCCCGGGCGCGGAAACACTGAAGCTTTCTTT.

This chain links TRBV7-6 with TRBJ2-7; 7 bases are shared with TRBD1. The V gene end was trimmed by 0 bases and the J gene end by 0 bases; junction bases not matched to a gene: 8. The CDR3 length is 17 residues. Germline CDR1 is SGHVS and CDR2 is FNYEAQ. CDR3 in DNA: TGTGCCAGCAGCTTAGCGCTTCGGGGACAGCGCTCCTACGAGCAGTACTTC. As protein: CASSLALRGQRSYEQYF.

V usage is TRBV20-1 and J usage is TRBJ2-7, with D tentatively TRBD2 (6 bases). Deletions cut 5 bases from V and 7 bases from J, with 21 bases between. The CDR3 has 14 residues. Germline V gene data show CDR1 as DFQATT and CDR2 as SNEGSKA (reference sequence). CDR3 DNA: TGCAGTGCTCACCGGGACTCAACCTTGGGTGAGCAGTACTTC. Protein product: CSAHRDSTLGEQYF.

This chain uses TRBV5-1 with TRBJ2-5, with 7 bases identical to TRBD2. The CDR3 runs 17 residues. CDR1 is SGHRS, CDR2 YFSETQ, per germline. The junction had 17 bases not matched to a gene; V was cut back by 4 bases and J by 5 bases. The CDR3 DNA follows: TGCGCCAGCAGCCATGGACGACTAGCCGGATTAGTGGAGACCCAGTACTTC. It codes for CASSHGRLAGLVETQYF.

Only one count was recorded for this clonotype. In DNA, the CDR3 is TGCAGTGCCACGGACCGTCCCGAGACCGAGCAGTACTTC. Protein: CSATDRPETEQYF. The chain links TRBV20-1 to TRBJ2-7, with no clear D. The CDR3 sequence is 13 residues long. The V end was cut by 6 bases, the J end by 6 bases, with 18 bases between. Per the germline V gene, CDR1 is DFQATT and CDR2 is SNEGSKA (reference sequence).

The gene calls are TRBV24-1 and TRBJ1-5; D not resolved. This CDR3 is built from 13 residues. V dropped 4 bases and J dropped 3 bases, with 6 bases sitting between them. Germline loops: CDR1 KGHDR, CDR2 SFDVKD. The CDR3 sequence: CATSDRNNQPQHF. CDR3 DNA sequence: TGTGCCACCAGTGACAGGAACAATCAGCCCCAGCATTTT.

The V gene is TRBV20-1, the J gene TRBJ2-5; possibly TRBD2 for D (6 bases). This CDR3 contains 14 residues. V was pared by 3 bases and J by 2 bases, with 13 bases between. Germline V gene sequence: CDR1 DFQATT, CDR2 SNEGSKA (reference sequence). The CDR3 DNA follows: TGCAGTGCTAGGACTAGACTAGGGCAAGAGACCCAGTACTTC. Protein sequence: CSARTRLGQETQYF.

The chain employs TRBV6-1 and TRBJ2-3, with 10 nucleotides matching TRBD2. The CDR3 length is 17 residues. CDR1 is MNHNS and CDR2 is SASEGT in the germline V gene. V shed 7 bases, J shed 4 bases, and the junction held 14 bases outside the gene matches. The CDR3 region has the DNA TGTGCCAGCAACCGTCTAGCGGGAGTCCCCCCACCAGATACGCAGTATTTT. As protein: CASNRLAGVPPPDTQYF.

The V gene is TRBV23-1, the J gene TRBJ2-1, with D unresolved. TRBV23-1 is filed as an ORF, its function uncertain. This CDR3 contains 15 residues. The ends were cut back, 4 bases at V and 8 bases at J, with 18 bases in the middle. The CDR3 DNA is TGCGCCAGCAGTCTCCCCTTAGACATTCCCTATGAGCAGTTCTTC. Protein: CASSLPLDIPYEQFF.

This rearrangement joins TRBV12-3 or TRBV12-4 to TRBJ1-5; D not resolved. V was shortened by 3 bases and J by 5 bases, with 11 bases between the two germline ends. The CDR3 totals 14 residues. DNA of the CDR3: TGTGCCAGCAGTTTTTTGACACTTGATCAGCCCCAGCATTTT. It codes for CASSFLTLDQPQHF.

The CDR3, as DNA: TGTGCCAGCAGAATCGGACAGCCCCAGCATTTT. It yields the protein CASRIGQPQHF. The chain carries TRBV2 and TRBJ1-5; D unresolved. V gave up 6 bases and J gave up 7 bases, with 7 bases separating them. Germline lookup yields CDR1 SNHLY and CDR2 FYNNEI. The CDR3 runs to 11 residues.

The chain combines TRBV20-1 with TRBJ1-1, with no clear D. The CDR3 totals 13 residues. Germline CDR1 is DFQATT and CDR2 is SNEGSKA (reference sequence). Trimming pared 0 bases from V and 1 base from J, leaving 6 bases between. CDR3 nucleotides: TGCAGTGCTAGAGAAAAACCGAACACTGAAGCTTTCTTT. It specifies CSAREKPNTEAFF.

The V call is TRBV4-3, the J call TRBJ2-3; tentatively, D is TRBD2 (7 bases). The CDR3 covers 15 residues. CDR1 and CDR2 from the germline V gene are LGHNA and YSLEER. Trimming left V 4 bases short and J 8 bases short, with 19 bases between. CDR3 DNA: TGCGCCAGCAGCCTGGGACTCGGGGGCGGGGGTACGCAGTATTTT. Protein product: CASSLGLGGGGTQYF.

The rearrangement uses TRBV7-9 and TRBJ2-5, with a tentative D call TRBD2 (6 bases). With 1 base removed from V and 5 bases from J, the gap between germline ends came to 11 bases. CDR3 length: 14 amino acids. Germline V CDR1 and CDR2: SEHNR, FQNEAQ (reference sequence). CDR3 amino acids: CASSLDGRGETQYF. The DNA of the CDR3 is TGTGCCAGCAGCTTAGACGGGAGAGGCGAGACCCAGTACTTC.